This T cell receptor (beta chain) derives from a study of post-analysis software for immune sequencing data. Study-wide results and caveats: F measure clustering grouped samples strongly by preparation batch.

A remark on this clonotype: Its antigen is still unknown.

Tagging with unique molecular identifiers was a feature of the TCR beta cDNA libraries. Yield was roughly 500,000 cDNA molecules from roughly 0.93 to 9.6 million T cells. TCRdb re-called the PCR reads with MiXCR, one entry per CDR3 protein. The table has 750,000 to 950,000 distinct CDR3 sequences, 46% seen once; the top ten hold 4% to 5%. This clonotype was sampled from a girl between 10 and 17 years old with multiple sclerosis. Sequencing used blood.

The CDR3 region is CASSLAPGQGTYYGYTF. In DNA, the CDR3 is TGTGCCAGCAGCTTAGCGCCGGGACAGGGAACCTACTATGGCTACACCTTC. The rearrangement joins TRBV7-9 to TRBJ1-2, with 9 bases aligning to TRBD1. The V gene's germline CDR1 is SEHNR and CDR2 FQNEAQ (reference sequence). The V segment lost 0 bases and the J segment 3 bases; nucleotides outside the gene matches: 8. This CDR3 contains 17 residues.